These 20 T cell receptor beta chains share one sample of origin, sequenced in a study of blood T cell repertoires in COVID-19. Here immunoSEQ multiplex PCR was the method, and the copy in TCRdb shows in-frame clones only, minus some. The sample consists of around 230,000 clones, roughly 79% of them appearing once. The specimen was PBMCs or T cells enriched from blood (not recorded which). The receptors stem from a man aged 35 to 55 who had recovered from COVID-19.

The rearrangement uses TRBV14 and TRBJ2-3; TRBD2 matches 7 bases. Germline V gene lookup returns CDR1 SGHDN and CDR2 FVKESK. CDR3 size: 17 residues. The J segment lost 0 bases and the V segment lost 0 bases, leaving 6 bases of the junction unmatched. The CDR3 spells CASSQEGLAASTDTQYF. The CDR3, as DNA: TGTGCCAGCAGCCAAGAGGGGCTAGCGGCTAGCACAGATACGCAGTATTTT.

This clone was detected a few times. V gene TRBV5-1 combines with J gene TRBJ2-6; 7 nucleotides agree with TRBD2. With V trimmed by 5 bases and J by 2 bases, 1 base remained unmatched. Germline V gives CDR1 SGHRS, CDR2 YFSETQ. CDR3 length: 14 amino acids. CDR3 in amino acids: CASRGGAGANVLTF. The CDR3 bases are TGCGCCAGCAGGGGGGGGGCTGGGGCCAACGTCCTGACTTTC.

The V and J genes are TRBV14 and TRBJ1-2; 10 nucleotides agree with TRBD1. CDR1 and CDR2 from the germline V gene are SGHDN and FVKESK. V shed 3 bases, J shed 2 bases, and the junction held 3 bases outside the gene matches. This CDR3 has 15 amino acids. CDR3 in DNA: TGTGCCAGCAGCCAGGGGGGACAGGGGAACTATGGCTACACCTTC. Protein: CASSQGGQGNYGYTF.

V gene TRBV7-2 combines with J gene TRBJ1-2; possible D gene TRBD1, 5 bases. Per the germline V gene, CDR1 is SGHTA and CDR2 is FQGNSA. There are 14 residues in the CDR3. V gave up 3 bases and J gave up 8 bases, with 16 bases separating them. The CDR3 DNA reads TGTGCCAGCAGCTTTTCCCAGGGCGTACGCGGCTACACCTTC. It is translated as CASSFSQGVRGYTF.

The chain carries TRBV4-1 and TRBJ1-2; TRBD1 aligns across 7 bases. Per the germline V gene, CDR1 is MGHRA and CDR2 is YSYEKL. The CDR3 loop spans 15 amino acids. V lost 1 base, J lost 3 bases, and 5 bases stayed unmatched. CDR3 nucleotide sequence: TGCGCCAGCAGCCAAGGAGGGGGCGCGGACTATGGCTACACCTTC. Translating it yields CASSQGGGADYGYTF.

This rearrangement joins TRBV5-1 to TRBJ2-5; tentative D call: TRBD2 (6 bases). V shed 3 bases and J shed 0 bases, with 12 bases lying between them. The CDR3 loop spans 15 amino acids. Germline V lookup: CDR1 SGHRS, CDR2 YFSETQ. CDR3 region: CASSYSGHDQETQYF. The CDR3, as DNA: TGCGCCAGCAGCTACAGCGGGCACGACCAAGAGACCCAGTACTTC.

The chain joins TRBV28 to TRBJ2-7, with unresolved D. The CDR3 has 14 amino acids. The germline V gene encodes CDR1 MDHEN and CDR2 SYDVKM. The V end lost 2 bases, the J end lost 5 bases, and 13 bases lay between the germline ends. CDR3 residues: CASSLSNTQDEQYF. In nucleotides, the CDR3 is TGTGCCAGCAGTTTAAGTAACACCCAGGACGAGCAGTACTTC.

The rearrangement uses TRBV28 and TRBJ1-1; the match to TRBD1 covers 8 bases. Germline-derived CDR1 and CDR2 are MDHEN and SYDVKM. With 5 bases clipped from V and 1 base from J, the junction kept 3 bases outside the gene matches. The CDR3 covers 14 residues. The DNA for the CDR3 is TGTGCCAGCAGTATCGGACAGGGGAACACTGAAGCTTTCTTT. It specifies CASSIGQGNTEAFF.

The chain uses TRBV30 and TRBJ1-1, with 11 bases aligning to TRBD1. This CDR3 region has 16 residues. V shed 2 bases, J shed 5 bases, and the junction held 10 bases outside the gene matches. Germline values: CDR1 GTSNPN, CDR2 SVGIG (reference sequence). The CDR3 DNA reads TGTGCCTGGAGTTTTCACGGACAGGGGGCGAGAACTGAAGCTTTCTTT. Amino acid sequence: CAWSFHGQGARTEAFF.

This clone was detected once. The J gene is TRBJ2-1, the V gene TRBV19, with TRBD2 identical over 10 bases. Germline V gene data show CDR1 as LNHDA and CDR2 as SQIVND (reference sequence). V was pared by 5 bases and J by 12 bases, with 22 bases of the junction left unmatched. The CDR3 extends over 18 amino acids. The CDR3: CASSFRGRLGLAGDPQFF. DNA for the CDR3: TGTGCCAGTAGTTTCAGGGGGAGGTTAGGGCTAGCGGGGGACCCGCAGTTCTTC.

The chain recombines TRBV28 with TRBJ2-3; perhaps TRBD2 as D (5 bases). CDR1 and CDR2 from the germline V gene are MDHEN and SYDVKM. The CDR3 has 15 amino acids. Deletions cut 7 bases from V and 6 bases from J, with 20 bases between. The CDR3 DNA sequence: TGTGCCAGCACCACCACCCGGCGGGCCGCGGATACGCAGTATTTT. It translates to CASTTTRRAADTQYF.

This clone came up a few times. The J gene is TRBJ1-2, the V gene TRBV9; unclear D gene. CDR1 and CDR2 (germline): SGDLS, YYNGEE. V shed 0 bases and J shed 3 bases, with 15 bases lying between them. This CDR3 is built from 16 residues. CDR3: CASSVEPFGGHYGYTF. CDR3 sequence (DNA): TGTGCCAGCAGCGTAGAACCCTTCGGAGGCCACTATGGCTACACCTTC.

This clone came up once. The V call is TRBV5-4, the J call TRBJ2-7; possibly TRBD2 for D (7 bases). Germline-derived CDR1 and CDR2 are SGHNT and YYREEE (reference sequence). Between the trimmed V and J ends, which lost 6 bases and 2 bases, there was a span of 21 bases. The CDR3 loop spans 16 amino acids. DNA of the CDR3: TGTGCCAGCACCTCAGGTGGGGGGGCCGGGGCCTACGAGCAGTACTTC. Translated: CASTSGGGAGAYEQYF.

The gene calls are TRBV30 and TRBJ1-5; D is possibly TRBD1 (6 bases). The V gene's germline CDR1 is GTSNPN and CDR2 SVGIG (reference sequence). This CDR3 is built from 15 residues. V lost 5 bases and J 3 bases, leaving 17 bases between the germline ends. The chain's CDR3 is CAWGKGGGYNQPQHF. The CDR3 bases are TGTGCCTGGGGAAAAGGGGGGGGATACAATCAGCCCCAGCATTTT.

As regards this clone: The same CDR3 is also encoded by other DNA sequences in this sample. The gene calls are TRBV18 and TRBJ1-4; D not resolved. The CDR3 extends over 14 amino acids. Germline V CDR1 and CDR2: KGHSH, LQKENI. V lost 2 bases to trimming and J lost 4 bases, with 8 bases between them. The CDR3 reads CASSPNSGNEKLFF. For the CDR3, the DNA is TGTGCCAGCTCACCAAACTCGGGTAATGAAAAACTGTTTTTT.

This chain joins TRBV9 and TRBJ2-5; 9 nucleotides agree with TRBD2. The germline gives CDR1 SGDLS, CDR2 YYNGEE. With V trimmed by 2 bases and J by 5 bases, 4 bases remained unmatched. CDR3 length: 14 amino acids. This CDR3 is CASSVSGGGETQYF. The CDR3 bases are TGTGCCAGCAGCGTTAGCGGGGGTGGCGAGACCCAGTACTTC.

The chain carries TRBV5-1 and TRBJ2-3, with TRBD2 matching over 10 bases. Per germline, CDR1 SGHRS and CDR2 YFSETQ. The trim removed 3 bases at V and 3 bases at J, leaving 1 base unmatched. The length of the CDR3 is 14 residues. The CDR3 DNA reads TGCGCCAGCAGCTCGACTAGCGGGACAGATACGCAGTATTTT. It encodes CASSSTSGTDTQYF.

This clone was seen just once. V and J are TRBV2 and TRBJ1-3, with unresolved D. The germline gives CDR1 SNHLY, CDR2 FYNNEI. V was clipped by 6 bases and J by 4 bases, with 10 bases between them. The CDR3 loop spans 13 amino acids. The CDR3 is CASSSRVGNTIYF. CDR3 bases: TGTGCCAGCAGCTCTCGGGTCGGAAACACCATATATTTT. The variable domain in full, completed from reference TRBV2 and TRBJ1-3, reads EPEVTQTPSHQVTQMGQEVILRCVPISNHLYFYWYRQILGQKVEFLVSFYNNEISEKSEIFDDQFSVERPDGSNFTLKIRSTKLEDSAMYFCASSSRVGNTIYFGEGSWLTVV.

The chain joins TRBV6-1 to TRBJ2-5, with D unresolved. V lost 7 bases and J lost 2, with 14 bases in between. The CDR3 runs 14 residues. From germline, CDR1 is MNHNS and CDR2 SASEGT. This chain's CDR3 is CASTPVRSQETQYF. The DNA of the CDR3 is TGTGCCAGCACCCCGGTTCGGTCTCAAGAGACCCAGTACTTC.

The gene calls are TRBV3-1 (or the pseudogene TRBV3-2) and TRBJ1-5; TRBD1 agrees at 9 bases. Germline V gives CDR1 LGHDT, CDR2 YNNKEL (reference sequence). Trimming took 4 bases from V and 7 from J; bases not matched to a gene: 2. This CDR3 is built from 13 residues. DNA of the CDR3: TGTGCCAGCAGCCGGGACAGGGACCAGCCCCAGCATTTT. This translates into CASSRDRDQPQHF.